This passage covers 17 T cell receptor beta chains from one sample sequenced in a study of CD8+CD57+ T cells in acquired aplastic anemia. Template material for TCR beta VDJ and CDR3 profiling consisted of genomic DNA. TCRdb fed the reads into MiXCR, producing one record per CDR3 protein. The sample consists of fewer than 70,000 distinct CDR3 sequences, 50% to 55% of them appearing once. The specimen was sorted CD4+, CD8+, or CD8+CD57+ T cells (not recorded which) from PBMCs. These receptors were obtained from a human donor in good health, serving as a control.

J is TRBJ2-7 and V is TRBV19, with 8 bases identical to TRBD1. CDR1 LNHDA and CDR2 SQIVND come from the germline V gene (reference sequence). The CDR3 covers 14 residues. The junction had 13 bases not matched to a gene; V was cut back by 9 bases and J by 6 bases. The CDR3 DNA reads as TGTGCCAGGTACCGGGACAGGACCCTCTCCGAGCAGTACTTC. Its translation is CARYRDRTLSEQYF.

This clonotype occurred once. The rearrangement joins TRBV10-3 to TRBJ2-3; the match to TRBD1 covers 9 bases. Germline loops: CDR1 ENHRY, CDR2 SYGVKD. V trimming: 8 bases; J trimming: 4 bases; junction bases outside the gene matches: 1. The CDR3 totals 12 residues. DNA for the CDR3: TGTGCCATCGGGACAGGGCCAGATACGCAGTATTTT. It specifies CAIGTGPDTQYF.

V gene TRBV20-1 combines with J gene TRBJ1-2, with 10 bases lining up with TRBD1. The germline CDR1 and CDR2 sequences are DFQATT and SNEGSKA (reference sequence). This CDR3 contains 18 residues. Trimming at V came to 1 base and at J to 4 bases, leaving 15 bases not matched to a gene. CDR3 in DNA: TGCAGTGCTAGAGGCATTCTATCGATGACAGGGGGCGGCTATGGCTACACCTTC. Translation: CSARGILSMTGGGYGYTF.

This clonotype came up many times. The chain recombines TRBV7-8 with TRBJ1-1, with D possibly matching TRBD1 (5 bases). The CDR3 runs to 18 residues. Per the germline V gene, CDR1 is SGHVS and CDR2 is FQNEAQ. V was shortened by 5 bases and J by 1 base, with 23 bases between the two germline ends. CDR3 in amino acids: CASSLTPTDFRGNTEAFF. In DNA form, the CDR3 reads TGTGCCAGCAGCCTAACGCCGACGGACTTTAGGGGGAACACTGAAGCTTTCTTT.

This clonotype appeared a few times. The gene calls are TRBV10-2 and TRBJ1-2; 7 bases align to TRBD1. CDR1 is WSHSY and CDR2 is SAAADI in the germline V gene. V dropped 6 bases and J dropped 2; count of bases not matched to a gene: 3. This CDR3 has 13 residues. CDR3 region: CASRGQNNYGYTF. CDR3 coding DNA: TGCGCCAGCAGGGGACAGAACAACTATGGCTACACCTTC.

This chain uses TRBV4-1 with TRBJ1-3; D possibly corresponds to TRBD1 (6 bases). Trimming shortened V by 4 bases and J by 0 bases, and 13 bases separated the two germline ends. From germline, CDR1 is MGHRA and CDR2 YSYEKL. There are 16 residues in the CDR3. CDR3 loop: CASSRSYRDSGNTIYF. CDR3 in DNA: TGCGCCAGCAGCCGTTCTTACAGGGACTCTGGAAACACCATATATTTT.

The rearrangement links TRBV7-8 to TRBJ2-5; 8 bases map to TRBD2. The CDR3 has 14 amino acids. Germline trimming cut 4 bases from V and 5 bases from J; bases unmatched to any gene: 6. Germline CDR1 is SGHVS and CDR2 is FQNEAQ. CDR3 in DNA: TGTGCCAGCAGCTCGCCTCGGGAGGGGGAGACCCAGTACTTC. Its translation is CASSSPREGETQYF.

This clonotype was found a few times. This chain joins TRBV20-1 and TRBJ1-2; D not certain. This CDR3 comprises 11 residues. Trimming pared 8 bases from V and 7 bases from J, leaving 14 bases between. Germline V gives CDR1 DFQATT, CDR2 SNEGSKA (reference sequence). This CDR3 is CSPWAQSGYTF. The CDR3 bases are TGCAGTCCCTGGGCCCAAAGTGGCTACACCTTC.

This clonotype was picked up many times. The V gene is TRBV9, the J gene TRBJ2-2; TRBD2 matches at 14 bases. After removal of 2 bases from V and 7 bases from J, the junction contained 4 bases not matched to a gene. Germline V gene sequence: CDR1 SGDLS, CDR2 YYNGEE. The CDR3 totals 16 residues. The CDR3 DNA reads TGTGCCAGCAGCGTCAAAGGGACTAGCGGGAGCGGGGAGCTGTTTTTT. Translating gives CASSVKGTSGSGELFF. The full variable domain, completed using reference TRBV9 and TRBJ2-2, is DSGVTQTPKHLITATGQRVTLRCSPRSGDLSVYWYQQSLDQGLQFLIQYYNGEERAKGNILERFSAQQFPDLHSELNLSSLELGDSALYFCASSVKGTSGSGELFFGEGSRLTVL.

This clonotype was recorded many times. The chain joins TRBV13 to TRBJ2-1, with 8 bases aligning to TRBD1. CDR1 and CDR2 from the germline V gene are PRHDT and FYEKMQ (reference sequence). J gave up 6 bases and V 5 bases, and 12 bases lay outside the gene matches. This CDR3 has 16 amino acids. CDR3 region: CASSPNPGTGSNEQFF. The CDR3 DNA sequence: TGTGCCAGCAGCCCCAACCCCGGGACAGGTTCCAATGAGCAGTTCTTC.

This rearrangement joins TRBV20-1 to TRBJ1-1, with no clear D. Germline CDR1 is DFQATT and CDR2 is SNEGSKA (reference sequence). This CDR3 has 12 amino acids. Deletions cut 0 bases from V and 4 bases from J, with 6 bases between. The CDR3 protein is CSARDWVTEAFF. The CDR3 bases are TGCAGTGCTAGAGATTGGGTCACTGAAGCTTTCTTT.

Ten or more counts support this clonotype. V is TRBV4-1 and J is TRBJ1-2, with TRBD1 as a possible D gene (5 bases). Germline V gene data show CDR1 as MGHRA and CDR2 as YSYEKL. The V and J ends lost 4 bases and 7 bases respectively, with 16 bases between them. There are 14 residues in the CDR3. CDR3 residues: CASSPVRGLSGYTF. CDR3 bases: TGCGCCAGCAGCCCAGTCCGGGGCCTGAGTGGCTACACCTTC.

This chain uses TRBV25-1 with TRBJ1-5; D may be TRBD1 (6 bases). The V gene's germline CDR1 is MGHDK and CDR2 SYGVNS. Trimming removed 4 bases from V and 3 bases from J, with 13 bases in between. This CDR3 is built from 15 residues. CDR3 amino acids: CASSGMGGINQPQHF. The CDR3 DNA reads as TGTGCCAGCAGTGGGATGGGGGGCATCAATCAGCCCCAGCATTTT.

The CDR3 here is CSASRQGSTSYEQYF. The CDR3 DNA reads TGCAGTGCTAGCCGACAGGGGTCGACCTCCTACGAGCAGTACTTC. The V and J genes are TRBV20-1 and TRBJ2-7; TRBD1 agrees at 8 bases. Germline values: CDR1 DFQATT, CDR2 SNEGSKA (reference sequence). Trimming cost V 3 bases and J 0 bases; bases outside gene matches: 7. This CDR3 is 15 amino acids long.

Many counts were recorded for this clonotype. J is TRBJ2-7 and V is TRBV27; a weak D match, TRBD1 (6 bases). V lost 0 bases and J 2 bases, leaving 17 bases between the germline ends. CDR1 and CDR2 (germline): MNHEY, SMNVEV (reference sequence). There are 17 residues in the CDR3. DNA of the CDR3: TGTGCCAGCAGTTTATCCGTGCCACAGGGAATTGCCTACGAGCAGTACTTC. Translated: CASSLSVPQGIAYEQYF.

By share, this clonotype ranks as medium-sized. The DNA of the CDR3 is TGTGCCAGCACCGCCTCGACAGGGAGCTATGGCTACACCTTC. This gives the protein CASTASTGSYGYTF. The chain couples TRBV7-9 to TRBJ1-2; 7 bases align to TRBD1. Germline CDR1 is SEHNR and CDR2 is FQNEAQ (reference sequence). The CDR3 has 14 amino acids. The V and J ends lost 7 bases and 4 bases, in that order; junction bases with no gene match: 9.

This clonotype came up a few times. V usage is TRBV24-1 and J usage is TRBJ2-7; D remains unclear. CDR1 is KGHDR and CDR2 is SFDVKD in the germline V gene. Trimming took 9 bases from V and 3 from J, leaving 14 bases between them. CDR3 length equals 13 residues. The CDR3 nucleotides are TGTGCCACCGGCGATTCCGGCGACTACGAGCAGTACTTC. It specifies CATGDSGDYEQYF.